The clone carrying this T cell receptor (beta chain) came up once. Amplification of the TCR beta CDR3 regions used RNA transcripts (as template). The first round was an RT-PCR with HTBI primers, and the second round was a multiplex PCR. TCRdb reprocessed the multiplex PCR reads via MiXCR and lists one record per CDR3 protein. The sample lists some 170,000 distinct CDR3 sequences, 39% occurring once. These data belong to a study of Graves' ophthalmopathy and Graves' hyperthyroidism. Study at large: Upon initial diagnosis and before any treatment, peripheral blood was collected.

The germline gives CDR1 MDHEN, CDR2 SYDVKM. The germline V and J ends were trimmed by 5 bases and 0 bases, with 13 bases remaining between them. The CDR3 runs 15 residues. The rearrangement links TRBV28 to TRBJ1-1, with D uncertain. The receptor comes from a man younger than 40 with Graves' ophthalmopathy. Sequencing was performed on peripheral blood. CDR3 amino acids: CASSHNTFMNTEAFF. The CDR3, as DNA: TGTGCCAGCAGTCACAACACATTCATGAACACTGAAGCTTTCTTT.